These 20 T cell receptor beta chains came from one sample sequenced in a study of T cell changes during pregnancy in multiple sclerosis. Clones were read by immunoSEQ multiplex PCR, and TCRdb kept only the in-frame ones, dropping some. The table records about 77,000 clones, roughly 90% of them present only once. Material: peripheral blood, obtained before pregnancy. Receptor source: a female donor with multiple sclerosis, enrolled in a pregnancy study.

This chain joins TRBV15 and TRBJ2-3; TRBD2 matches 12 bases. The CDR3 contains 19 residues. V lost 0 bases, J lost 7 bases, and 14 bases stayed unmatched. CDR1 LNHNV and CDR2 YYDKDF come from the germline V gene (reference sequence). CDR3 residues: CATSRDLGRWTSGVNTQYF. As DNA, the CDR3 is TGTGCCACCAGCAGAGATTTAGGGAGGTGGACTAGCGGGGTGAATACGCAGTATTTT.

The rearrangement joins TRBV9 to TRBJ2-5; D perhaps matches TRBD2 (5 bases). V lost 2 bases and J 7 bases, leaving 9 bases between the germline ends. Germline values: CDR1 SGDLS, CDR2 YYNGEE. This CDR3 comprises 12 residues. The CDR3 sequence is CASSVNEGTQYF. CDR3 DNA sequence: TGTGCCAGCAGCGTGAATGAGGGGACCCAGTACTTC.

The CDR3 is CASKGQSNQPQHF. The CDR3, as DNA: TGTGCCAGCAAGGGACAGTCCAATCAGCCCCAGCATTTT. The V and J genes are TRBV2 and TRBJ1-5; 7 bases match TRBD1. Germline CDR1 SNHLY, CDR2 FYNNEI. The CDR3 is made up of 13 amino acids. V was pared by 7 bases and J by 3 bases, with 3 bases of the junction left unmatched.

The V call is TRBV2, the J call TRBJ1-1, with TRBD1 as a possible D gene (6 bases). The CDR3 consists of 13 residues. Germline loops: CDR1 SNHLY, CDR2 FYNNEI. V lost 7 bases to trimming and J lost 8 bases, with 17 bases between them. This CDR3 reads CASNLHRVGEAFF. In nucleotides, the CDR3 is TGTGCCAGCAACCTTCACAGGGTTGGGGAAGCTTTCTTT.

This sequence joins TRBV5-4 and TRBJ2-1; TRBD2 matches 8 bases. Unmatched junction bases numbered 8, after V lost 2 bases and J lost 4 bases. The CDR3 runs to 16 residues. Germline CDR1 is SGHNT and CDR2 is YYREEE (reference sequence). The chain's CDR3 is CASSFRRGGEYNEQFF. Written as DNA, the CDR3 is TGTGCCAGCAGCTTTAGACGGGGGGGCGAATACAATGAGCAGTTCTTC.

The V and J genes are TRBV19 and TRBJ2-1; possible D gene TRBD2, 7 bases. CDR3 size: 15 residues. Per the germline V gene, CDR1 is LNHDA and CDR2 is SQIVND (reference sequence). Trimming stripped 2 bases from V and 5 bases from J, with 13 bases between. CDR3 in DNA: TGTGCCAGTAGTATAATTGGAGGGGGGGACAATGAGCAGTTCTTC. Encoded protein: CASSIIGGGDNEQFF. Together with reference TRBV19 and TRBJ2-1, the CDR3 gives the full variable domain: DGGITQSPKYLFRKEGQNVTLSCEQNLNHDAMYWYRQDPGQGLRLIYYSQIVNDFQKGDIAEGYSVSREKKESFPLTVTSAQKNPTAFYLCASSIIGGGDNEQFFGPGTRLTVL.

The chain carries TRBV12-5 and TRBJ2-7, with D perhaps TRBD2 (6 bases). CDR3 length equals 18 residues. With 0 bases removed from V and 0 bases from J, the gap between germline ends came to 18 bases. The germline V gene encodes CDR1 LGHNT and CDR2 FRNRAP. CDR3 loop: CASGLVPDGGSSSYEQYF. In DNA form, the CDR3 reads TGTGCTAGTGGTTTGGTCCCGGACGGAGGGTCGAGCTCCTACGAGCAGTACTTC.

The V and J genes are TRBV7-2 and TRBJ2-7; 8 nucleotides align to TRBD1. Germline trimming cut 5 bases from V and 2 bases from J; bases unmatched to any gene: 5. The CDR3 spans 14 residues. The germline V gene has CDR1 SGHTA and CDR2 FQGNSA. CDR3 protein: CASSRTGRPYEQYF. The CDR3 DNA reads TGTGCCAGCAGCCGGACAGGGAGGCCCTACGAGCAGTACTTC.

The chain uses TRBV10-3 and TRBJ1-2, with D perhaps matching TRBD1 (5 bases). V lost 8 bases to trimming and J lost 3 bases, with 16 bases between them. CDR3 length equals 14 residues. Looked up from germline, CDR1 is ENHRY and CDR2 is SYGVKD. CDR3 nucleotides: TGTGCCATCGGGGCCAGAAATGCAGACTATGGCTACACCTTC. Translated, it gives CAIGARNADYGYTF.

This clone was detected only once. The J gene is TRBJ2-7, the V gene TRBV5-8; 8 bases match TRBD1. Unmatched junction bases numbered 4, after V lost 4 bases and J lost 4 bases. Germline loops: CDR1 SGHTS, CDR2 YDEGEE. This CDR3 has 13 amino acids. The chain's CDR3 is CASSVRQGYEQYF. DNA of the CDR3: TGTGCCAGCAGCGTGAGACAGGGGTACGAGCAGTACTTC.

This sequence joins TRBV6-4 and TRBJ2-3, with TRBD1 identical over 7 bases. Germline V lookup: CDR1 MRHNA, CDR2 SNTAGT. Trimming removed 3 bases from V and 5 bases from J; junction bases left unmatched: 5. The CDR3 loop spans 14 amino acids. CDR3 residues: CASSEGAGGDTQYF. The CDR3, as DNA: TGTGCCAGCAGTGAGGGGGCAGGGGGAGATACGCAGTATTTT.

This chain uses TRBV5-1 with TRBJ1-4; 9 bases agree with TRBD1. The CDR3 contains 16 residues. The V segment lost 4 bases and the J segment 1 base; nucleotides outside the gene matches: 5. CDR1 and CDR2 from the germline V gene are SGHRS and YFSETQ. This CDR3 reads CASSIRQGGTNEKLFF. The CDR3 DNA follows: TGCGCCAGCAGCATAAGACAGGGGGGAACTAATGAAAAACTGTTTTTT.

The genes are TRBV5-1 and TRBJ2-1; TRBD1 might be the D (7 bases). The CDR3 length is 15 residues. V was trimmed by 1 base and J by 6 bases, leaving 14 bases between them. The germline V gene encodes CDR1 SGHRS and CDR2 YFSETQ. Here the CDR3 DNA reads TGCGCCAGCAGCTTGTTTGGGACAGCGGGCAATGAGCAGTTCTTC. Its translation is CASSLFGTAGNEQFF.

V is TRBV7-3 and J is TRBJ2-1; D gene ambiguous. V was pared by 3 bases and J by 3 bases, with 12 bases between. The CDR3 is made up of 15 amino acids. CDR1 is SGHTA and CDR2 is FQGTGA in the germline V gene. Here the CDR3 DNA reads TGTGCCAGCAGCTTGGAAGGAGCTTTCTACAATGAGCAGTTCTTC. Translated: CASSLEGAFYNEQFF.

The chain links TRBV7-8 to TRBJ2-7; D gene ambiguous. This CDR3 spans 14 amino acids. In germline, CDR1 is SGHVS, CDR2 FQNEAQ. The V end was cut by 2 bases, the J end by 5 bases, with 13 bases between. The CDR3 spells CASSLITVNHEQYF. CDR3 DNA sequence: TGTGCCAGCAGCTTAATCACAGTAAACCACGAGCAGTACTTC.

This chain joins TRBV13 and TRBJ2-7; 11 bases agree with TRBD2. CDR1 PRHDT and CDR2 FYEKMQ come from the germline V gene (reference sequence). This CDR3 has 17 residues. With 5 bases clipped from V and 1 base from J, the junction kept 10 bases outside the gene matches. DNA of the CDR3: TGTGCCAGCAGCGGAGGGACTAGCGGTTACCTTTCCTACGAGCAGTACTTC. Amino acids: CASSGGTSGYLSYEQYF.

CDR3 loop: CASSLNGLNTIYF. Written as DNA, the CDR3 is TGTGCCAGCAGCTTAAATGGGCTCAACACCATATATTTT. The chain employs TRBV7-2 and TRBJ1-3; D not resolved. The CDR3 has 13 amino acids. Trimming stripped 2 bases from V and 7 bases from J, with 9 bases between. The germline gives CDR1 SGHTA, CDR2 FQGNSA. The full variable domain, its missing parts supplied by reference TRBV7-2 and TRBJ1-3, is GAGVSQSPSNKVTEKGKDVELRCDPISGHTALYWYRQSLGQGLEFLIYFQGNSAPDKSGLPSDRFSAERTGGSVSTLTIQRTQQEDSAVYLCASSLNGLNTIYFGEGSWLTVV.

The J gene is TRBJ1-2, the V gene TRBV4-3, with D tentatively TRBD1 (5 bases). V dropped 0 bases and J dropped 8 bases, with 13 bases sitting between them. CDR3 size: 14 residues. The V gene's germline CDR1 is LGHNA and CDR2 YSLEER. CDR3 loop: CASSQDVVRGGYTF. DNA for the CDR3: TGCGCCAGCAGCCAAGATGTGGTAAGGGGCGGCTACACCTTC.

The chain carries TRBV6-6 and TRBJ1-3; D is unclear. The V gene's germline CDR1 is MNHNY and CDR2 SVGAGI (reference sequence). The V and J ends lost 7 bases and 1 base respectively, with 8 bases between them. The CDR3 is 13 amino acids. The CDR3 loop reads CASIRSSGNTIYF. CDR3 coding DNA: TGTGCCAGCATCCGGAGTTCTGGAAACACCATATATTTT.

The V and J genes are TRBV11-2 and TRBJ2-3; D might be TRBD1 (6 bases). V lost 0 bases and J lost 6, with 7 bases in between. Germline CDR1 SGHAT, CDR2 FQNNGV. The CDR3 has 13 residues. The CDR3 sequence: CASSLDQGDTQYF. CDR3 bases: TGTGCCAGCAGCTTAGATCAGGGGGATACGCAGTATTTT.